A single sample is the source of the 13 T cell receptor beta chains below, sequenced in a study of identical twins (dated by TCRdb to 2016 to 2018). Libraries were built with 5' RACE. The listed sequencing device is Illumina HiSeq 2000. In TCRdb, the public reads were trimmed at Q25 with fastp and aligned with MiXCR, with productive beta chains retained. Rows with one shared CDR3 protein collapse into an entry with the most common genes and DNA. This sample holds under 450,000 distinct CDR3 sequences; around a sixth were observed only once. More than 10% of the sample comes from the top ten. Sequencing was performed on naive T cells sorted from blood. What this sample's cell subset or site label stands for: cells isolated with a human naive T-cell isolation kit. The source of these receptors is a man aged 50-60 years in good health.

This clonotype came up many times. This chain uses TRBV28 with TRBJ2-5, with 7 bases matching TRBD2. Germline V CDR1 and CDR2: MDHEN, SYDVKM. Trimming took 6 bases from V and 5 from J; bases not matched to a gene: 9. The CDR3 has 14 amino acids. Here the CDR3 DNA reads TGTGCCAGCAGCTTTCGGCGGGAGATGGAGACCCAGTACTTC. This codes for CASSFRREMETQYF.

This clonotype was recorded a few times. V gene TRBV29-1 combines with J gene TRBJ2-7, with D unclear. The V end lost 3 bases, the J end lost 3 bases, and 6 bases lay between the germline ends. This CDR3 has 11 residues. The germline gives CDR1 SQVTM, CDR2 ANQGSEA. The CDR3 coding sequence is TGCAGCGTTGACTTGGGCTACGAGCAGTACTTC. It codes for CSVDLGYEQYF.

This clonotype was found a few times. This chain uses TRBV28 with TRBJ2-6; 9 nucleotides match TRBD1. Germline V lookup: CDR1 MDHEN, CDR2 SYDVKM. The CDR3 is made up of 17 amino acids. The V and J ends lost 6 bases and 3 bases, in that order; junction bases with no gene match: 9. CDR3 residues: CASRGTGGDYGANVLTF. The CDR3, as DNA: TGTGCCAGCAGGGGAACAGGGGGCGACTATGGGGCCAACGTCCTGACTTTC.

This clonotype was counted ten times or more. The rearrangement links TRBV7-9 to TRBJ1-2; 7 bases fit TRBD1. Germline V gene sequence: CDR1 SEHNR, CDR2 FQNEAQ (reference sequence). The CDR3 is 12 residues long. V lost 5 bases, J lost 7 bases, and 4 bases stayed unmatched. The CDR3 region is CASSLTGAGYTF. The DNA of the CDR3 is TGTGCCAGCAGCCTAACAGGGGCTGGCTACACCTTC.

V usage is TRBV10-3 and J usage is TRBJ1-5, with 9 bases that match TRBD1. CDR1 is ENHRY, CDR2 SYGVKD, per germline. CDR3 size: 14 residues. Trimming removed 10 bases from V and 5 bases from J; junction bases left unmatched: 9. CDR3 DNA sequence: TGTGCCACCCATGTGGGACAGGGCGATCAGCCCCAGCATTTT. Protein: CATHVGQGDQPQHF.

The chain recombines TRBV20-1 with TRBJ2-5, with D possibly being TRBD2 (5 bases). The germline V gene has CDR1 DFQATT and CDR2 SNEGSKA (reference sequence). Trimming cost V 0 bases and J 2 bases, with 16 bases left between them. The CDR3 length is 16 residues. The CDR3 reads CSARDGSGVRQETQYF. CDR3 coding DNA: TGCAGTGCTAGAGATGGATCCGGGGTCAGGCAAGAGACCCAGTACTTC.

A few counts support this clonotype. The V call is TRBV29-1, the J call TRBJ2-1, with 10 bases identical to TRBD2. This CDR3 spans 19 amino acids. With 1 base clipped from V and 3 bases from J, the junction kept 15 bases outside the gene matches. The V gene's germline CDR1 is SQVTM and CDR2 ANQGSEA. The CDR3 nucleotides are TGCAGCGTTGAAGCTGCCTGGAGCGGGGGGGCCCTTCGCTACAATGAGCAGTTCTTC. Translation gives CSVEAAWSGGALRYNEQFF.

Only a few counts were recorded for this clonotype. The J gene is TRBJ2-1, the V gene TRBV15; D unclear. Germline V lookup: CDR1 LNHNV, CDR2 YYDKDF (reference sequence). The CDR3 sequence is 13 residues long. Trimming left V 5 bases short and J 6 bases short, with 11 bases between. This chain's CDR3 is CATSPNPSNEQFF. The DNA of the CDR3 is TGTGCCACCAGCCCGAACCCTAGCAATGAGCAGTTCTTC.

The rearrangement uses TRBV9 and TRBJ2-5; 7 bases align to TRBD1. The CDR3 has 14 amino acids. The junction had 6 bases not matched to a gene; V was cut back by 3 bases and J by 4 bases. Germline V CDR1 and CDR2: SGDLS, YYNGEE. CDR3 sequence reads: CASSGGTAGETQYF. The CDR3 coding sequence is TGTGCCAGCAGCGGGGGGACAGCCGGAGAGACCCAGTACTTC.

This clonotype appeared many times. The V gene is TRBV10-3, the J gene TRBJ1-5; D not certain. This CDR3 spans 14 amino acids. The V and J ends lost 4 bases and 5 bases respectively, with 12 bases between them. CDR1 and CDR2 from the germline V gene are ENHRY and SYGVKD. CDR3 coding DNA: TGTGCCATCAGTGTGGCTGGCCAGCATCAGCCCCAGCATTTT. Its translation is CAISVAGQHQPQHF.

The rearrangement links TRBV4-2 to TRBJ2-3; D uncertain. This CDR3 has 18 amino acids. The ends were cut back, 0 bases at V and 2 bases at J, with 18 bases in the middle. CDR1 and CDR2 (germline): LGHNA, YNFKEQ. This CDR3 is CASSQDARTSSPTDTQYF. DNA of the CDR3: TGTGCCAGCAGCCAAGATGCTCGGACGAGCTCCCCCACAGATACGCAGTATTTT.

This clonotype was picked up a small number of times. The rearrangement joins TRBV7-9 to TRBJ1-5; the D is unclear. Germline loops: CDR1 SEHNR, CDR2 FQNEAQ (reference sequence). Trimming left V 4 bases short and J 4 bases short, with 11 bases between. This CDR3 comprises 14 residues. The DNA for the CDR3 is TGTGCCAGCAGCTCCCAAATTGGGAATCAGCCCCAGCATTTT. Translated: CASSSQIGNQPQHF.

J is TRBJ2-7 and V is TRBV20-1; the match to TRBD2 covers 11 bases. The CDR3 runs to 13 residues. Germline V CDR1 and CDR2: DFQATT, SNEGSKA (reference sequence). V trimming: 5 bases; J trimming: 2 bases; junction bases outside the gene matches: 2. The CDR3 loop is CSAGSGGAYEQYF. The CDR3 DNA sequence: TGCAGTGCTGGTAGCGGGGGGGCCTACGAGCAGTACTTC.